Presented here are 25 T cell receptor beta chains from one specimen sequenced in a study of blood T cell repertoires in COVID-19. The data were produced by immunoSEQ multiplex PCR, yet TCRdb's version contains in-frame clones alone and is incomplete. The table shows tens of thousands of clones, with approximately 85% occurring only once. Sequenced: peripheral blood. These receptors originate from an older man with acute or convalescent COVID-19.

The chain recombines TRBV11-3 with TRBJ2-1; 11 bases align to TRBD2. The J segment lost 9 bases and the V segment lost 6 bases, leaving 7 bases of the junction unmatched. The CDR3 has 14 residues. Germline V lookup: CDR1 SGHNT, CDR2 YENEEA. The CDR3 bases are TGTGCCAGCAGTACTAGCGGGAGTCTTGGTGAGCAGTTCTTC. Amino acid sequence: CASSTSGSLGEQFF.

The DNA for the CDR3 is TGTGCCAGCAGCTTACTAGGGGGCTCAACACCATATAATGAGCAGTTCTTC. Protein sequence: CASSLLGGSTPYNEQFF. The gene calls are TRBV7-3 and TRBJ2-1; 7 positions agree with TRBD1. The ends lost 2 bases at V and 7 bases at J; junction bases unmatched: 14. Per germline, CDR1 SGHTA and CDR2 FQGTGA. The CDR3 sequence is 17 residues long.

CDR3 DNA: TGTGCCACCAGCAGAGATCGGGCGGGGGATGGCTACACCTTC. It yields the protein CATSRDRAGDGYTF. V usage is TRBV15 and J usage is TRBJ1-2, with a weak D call TRBD1 (5 bases). CDR3 length: 14 amino acids. V lost 0 bases and J 6 bases, leaving 11 bases between the germline ends. Germline loops: CDR1 LNHNV, CDR2 YYDKDF (reference sequence). The complete variable domain, with remaining parts taken from reference TRBV15 and TRBJ1-2, reads DAMVIQNPRYQVTQFGKPVTLSCSQTLNHNVMYWYQQKSSQAPKLLFHYYDKDFNNEADTPDNFQSRRPNTSFCFLDIRSPGLGDTAMYLCATSRDRAGDGYTFGSGTRLTVV.

The chain has TRBV7-2 and TRBJ2-1; a possible D gene is TRBD2 (7 bases). V lost 2 bases, J lost 10 bases, and 27 bases lay in between. The V gene's germline CDR1 is SGHTA and CDR2 FQGNSA. The CDR3 extends over 18 amino acids. The CDR3 DNA is TGTGCCAGCAGCTTAAAGGGGGGGTCAGGGCGAGACCCCGACGAGCAGTTCTTC. Its translation is CASSLKGGSGRDPDEQFF.

The chain carries TRBV11-2 and TRBJ2-2, with D perhaps TRBD1 (5 bases). Trimming took 1 base from V and 1 from J, leaving 10 bases between them. This CDR3 region has 16 residues. Per germline, CDR1 SGHAT and CDR2 FQNNGV. CDR3 nucleotides: TGTGCCAGCAGCTTAGTGGGCAGGGTGAACACCGGGGAGCTGTTTTTT. It encodes CASSLVGRVNTGELFF.

This clone was counted between two and nine times. The chain links TRBV19 to TRBJ2-7; 8 nucleotides align to TRBD1. Trimming took 5 bases from V and 4 from J; bases not matched to a gene: 7. The CDR3 length is 14 residues. Germline CDR1 LNHDA, CDR2 SQIVND (reference sequence). CDR3 DNA: TGTGCCAGTAGTCCCGGACAGGGTTGGTACGAGCAGTACTTC. Its protein is CASSPGQGWYEQYF.

This clone was seen once. The CDR3 reads CASSAWTDSFTRDTIYF. CDR3 nucleotide sequence: TGTGCCAGCAGCGCCTGGACAGATTCCTTTACAAGGGACACCATATATTTT. The chain recombines TRBV9 with TRBJ1-3; perhaps TRBD1 as D (6 bases). Germline V gene lookup returns CDR1 SGDLS and CDR2 YYNGEE. The CDR3 consists of 17 residues. V was pared by 3 bases and J by 8 bases, with 24 bases between. Based on the CDR3 plus reference TRBV9 and TRBJ1-3, the full variable domain is DSGVTQTPKHLITATGQRVTLRCSPRSGDLSVYWYQQSLDQGLQFLIQYYNGEERAKGNILERFSAQQFPDLHSELNLSSLELGDSALYFCASSAWTDSFTRDTIYFGEGSWLTVV.

The chain uses TRBV2 and TRBJ2-3, with 8 bases that match TRBD2. This CDR3 region has 15 residues. V dropped 5 bases and J dropped 0; count of bases not matched to a gene: 4. CDR1 is SNHLY and CDR2 is FYNNEI in the germline V gene. The CDR3 nucleotides read TGTGCCAGCAGTACTAGCGGTCCTAGCACAGATACGCAGTATTTT. Residues: CASSTSGPSTDTQYF.

This CDR3 is CASSLAMLAAYNEQFF. The CDR3 DNA reads as TGTGCCAGCAGCTTAGCGATGCTAGCGGCCTACAATGAGCAGTTCTTC. The rearrangement links TRBV7-6 to TRBJ2-1; 7 bases agree with TRBD2. This CDR3 is built from 16 residues. V was clipped by 0 bases and J by 2 bases; unmatched bases: 4. The germline V gene has CDR1 SGHVS and CDR2 FNYEAQ.

About this clone itself: This may be a read error: a much more frequent sequence differs by one nucleotide. The chain joins TRBV6-5 to TRBJ2-7, with 10 bases fitting TRBD1. Germline CDR1 MNHEY, CDR2 SVGAGI. This CDR3 has 14 amino acids. V gave up 2 bases and J gave up 3 bases; unmatched junction bases: 1. CDR3 DNA sequence: TGTGCCAGCAGTTACCGGGACAGGGGCTACGAGCAGTACTTC. As protein: CASSYRDRGYEQYF.

Notes on this clone: The sample has other DNA sequences that encode this CDR3 too. This chain joins TRBV9 and TRBJ1-2, with TRBD1 matching over 7 bases. This CDR3 comprises 14 residues. From germline, CDR1 is SGDLS and CDR2 YYNGEE. The J segment lost 3 bases and the V segment lost 2 bases, leaving 4 bases of the junction unmatched. The CDR3 bases are TGTGCCAGCAGCGTTGGAACAGGGGACTATGGCTACACCTTC. It translates to CASSVGTGDYGYTF.

This chain joins TRBV2 and TRBJ1-5, with TRBD1 matching 8 bases. The CDR3 is 14 residues long. The ends lost 4 bases at V and 6 bases at J; junction bases unmatched: 5. From germline, CDR1 is SNHLY and CDR2 FYNNEI. The CDR3 nucleotides are TGTGCCAGCAGTGGGACAGGGAAATCTCAGCCCCAGCATTTT. Translating it yields CASSGTGKSQPQHF. The full variable domain, in which reference TRBV2 and TRBJ1-5 provide the parts outside the CDR3, is EPEVTQTPSHQVTQMGQEVILRCVPISNHLYFYWYRQILGQKVEFLVSFYNNEISEKSEIFDDQFSVERPDGSNFTLKIRSTKLEDSAMYFCASSGTGKSQPQHFGDGTRLSIL.

The chain couples TRBV5-1 to TRBJ1-1, with 7 nucleotides matching TRBD1. In germline, CDR1 is SGHRS, CDR2 YFSETQ. The CDR3 length is 13 residues. Trimming cost V 9 bases and J 0 bases; bases outside gene matches: 5. Here the CDR3 reads CAIAGQMNTEAFF. The CDR3 nucleotides are TGCGCCATCGCGGGACAGATGAACACTGAAGCTTTCTTT.

The chain has TRBV28 and TRBJ2-7, with D hard to call. This CDR3 spans 12 amino acids. Germline values: CDR1 MDHEN, CDR2 SYDVKM. With 7 bases removed from V and 0 bases from J, the gap between germline ends came to 7 bases. The CDR3 DNA follows: TGTGCCAGCAAGCCCGACTCCTACGAGCAGTACTTC. This translates into CASKPDSYEQYF.

This clone came up a few times. The V gene is TRBV4-3, the J gene TRBJ2-7, with 7 bases that match TRBD2. Germline-derived CDR1 and CDR2 are LGHNA and YSLEER. After removal of 0 bases from V and 5 bases from J, the junction contained 7 bases not matched to a gene. The CDR3 consists of 15 residues. The chain's CDR3 is CASSQDSGGFNEQYF. CDR3 DNA sequence: TGCGCCAGCAGCCAAGATTCGGGGGGATTTAACGAGCAGTACTTC.

The V call is TRBV11-2, the J call TRBJ2-2; 12 bases agree with TRBD2. CDR1 and CDR2 from the germline V gene are SGHAT and FQNNGV. J gave up 4 bases and V 2 bases, and 5 bases lay outside the gene matches. The CDR3 runs 17 residues. The DNA of the CDR3 is TGTGCCAGCAGCTTACCTAGCGGGGGGGTTGGCACCGGGGAGCTGTTTTTT. It codes for CASSLPSGGVGTGELFF.

The gene calls are TRBV24-1 and TRBJ2-1; 9 nucleotides agree with TRBD2. Germline CDR1 KGHDR, CDR2 SFDVKD. The CDR3 totals 15 residues. The ends lost 6 bases at V and 0 bases at J; junction bases unmatched: 2. This CDR3 reads CATSSSGSSYNEQFF. The CDR3 nucleotides are TGTGCCACCAGTAGTAGCGGGAGCTCCTACAATGAGCAGTTCTTC.

The genes are TRBV5-4 and TRBJ2-2; D is undetermined. The V end was cut by 1 base, the J end by 6 bases, with 10 bases between. CDR1 and CDR2 from the germline V gene are SGHNT and YYREEE (reference sequence). The CDR3 is 14 amino acids. CDR3 region: CASSLQLDPGELFF. The CDR3 region has the DNA TGTGCCAGCAGCTTGCAATTAGATCCCGGGGAGCTGTTTTTT.

This chain links TRBV28 with TRBJ2-7; 10 bases match TRBD2. The CDR3 is 17 amino acids. The V gene end was trimmed by 5 bases and the J gene end by 4 bases; junction bases not matched to a gene: 14. Germline-derived CDR1 and CDR2 are MDHEN and SYDVKM. CDR3 sequence (DNA): TGTGCCAGCAGTACAACGGGACTAGCGTTTTCGATTTACGAGCAGTACTTC. Its protein is CASSTTGLAFSIYEQYF.

The chain carries TRBV7-2 and TRBJ2-1; TRBD2 matches 9 bases. Germline V lookup: CDR1 SGHTA, CDR2 FQGNSA. V was pared by 6 bases and J by 1 base, with 10 bases of the junction left unmatched. The CDR3 extends over 17 amino acids. For the CDR3, the DNA is TGTGCCAGCAGTTTCAAACCTAGCGGGGCGTCCTACAATGAGCAGTTCTTC. Amino acids: CASSFKPSGASYNEQFF.

In its sample, this clone was seen a few times. The chain links TRBV9 to TRBJ1-4; D remains unclear. The CDR3 covers 14 residues. The V gene's germline CDR1 is SGDLS and CDR2 YYNGEE. Trimming left V 0 bases short and J 6 bases short, with 9 bases between. CDR3 sequence: CASSVGGKDEKLFF. The CDR3 nucleotides are TGTGCCAGCAGCGTAGGAGGGAAAGATGAAAAACTGTTTTTT.

V gene TRBV6-2 or TRBV6-3 combines with J gene TRBJ2-7; the D gene is possibly TRBD1 (6 bases). Germline V gene sequence: CDR1 MNHEY, CDR2 SVGEGT. With 6 bases removed from V and 3 bases from J, the gap between germline ends came to 15 bases. This CDR3 contains 14 residues. The CDR3 is CASSLLDRNYEQYF. Here the CDR3 DNA reads TGTGCCAGCAGCCTCTTGGACAGAAACTACGAGCAGTACTTC.

The chain has TRBV28 and TRBJ2-2; the D gene is possibly TRBD2 (6 bases). The CDR3 runs 14 residues. V was cut by 8 bases and J by 0 bases, with 10 bases left in between. Germline lookup yields CDR1 MDHEN and CDR2 SYDVKM. The CDR3 region has the DNA TGTGCCAGCGGCGGGGCGGCGAACACCGGGGAGCTGTTTTTT. This translates into CASGGAANTGELFF.

The CDR3 sequence is CASSAGNRRNSYEQYF. CDR3 nucleotide sequence: TGTGCCAGCAGCGCGGGAAACCGACGAAACTCCTACGAGCAGTACTTC. The chain carries TRBV7-8 and TRBJ2-7; tentative D call: TRBD2 (6 bases). This CDR3 is built from 16 residues. Trimming removed 5 bases from V and 0 bases from J, with 17 bases in between. The V gene's germline CDR1 is SGHVS and CDR2 FQNEAQ.

The chain recombines TRBV3-1 (or the pseudogene TRBV3-2) with TRBJ2-1; 8 nucleotides align to TRBD2. The V gene's germline CDR1 is LGHDT and CDR2 YNNKEL (reference sequence). The CDR3 runs 16 residues. J lost 7 bases, V lost 2 bases, and 10 bases had no gene match. The CDR3 DNA follows: TGTGCCAGCAGCCAACAGGGACTAGGGAGTATAAATGAGCAGTTCTTC. This translates into CASSQQGLGSINEQFF.